Presented here are 6 T cell receptor beta chains from one specimen sequenced in a study of cytomegalovirus exposure and HLA in healthy donors. The PCR made use of 60 Vbeta and 13 Jbeta primers. Sequencing used immunoSEQ multiplex PCR; TCRdb keeps in-frame clones, though not all of them. Of about 230,000 clones in the sample, under 90% are singletons; the top ten hold over 1%. The sequencing input was PBMCs. The origin of the receptors is a human donor in good health.

CDR3 DNA sequence: TGCGCCAGCAGCCCTGGAGGGACAGGGGGCGCGGGCGAGCAGTACTTC. This sequence encodes CASSPGGTGGAGEQYF. This chain connects TRBV5-1 to TRBJ2-7, with TRBD1 identical over 12 bases. The CDR3 contains 16 residues. The ends lost 4 bases at V and 6 bases at J; junction bases unmatched: 11. Germline V gene sequence: CDR1 SGHRS, CDR2 YFSETQ.

This sequence joins TRBV19 and TRBJ2-5, with TRBD1 matching over 10 bases. CDR3 length: 16 amino acids. The trim removed 9 bases at V and 5 bases at J, leaving 15 bases unmatched. The germline gives CDR1 LNHDA, CDR2 SQIVND (reference sequence). In nucleotides, the CDR3 is TGTGCCAGCCAACCAGGGACGACAGGGGGCTCGGAGACCCAGTACTTC. Its protein is CASQPGTTGGSETQYF.

The chain has TRBV9 and TRBJ2-5; TRBD2 matches 9 bases. V shed 0 bases and J 13 bases; nucleotides not matched to a gene: 10. The CDR3 totals 14 residues. Per germline, CDR1 SGDLS and CDR2 YYNGEE. CDR3 in amino acids: CASSVDSGREGLYF. The CDR3, as DNA: TGTGCCAGCAGCGTAGACTCAGGGCGGGAGGGCCTGTACTTC.

V usage is TRBV18 and J usage is TRBJ1-1; 9 nucleotides line up with TRBD1. The CDR3 runs to 17 residues. The germline CDR1 and CDR2 sequences are KGHSH and LQKENI. The V gene end was trimmed by 3 bases and the J gene end by 2 bases; junction bases not matched to a gene: 10. The CDR3 spells CASSPQFGTGSNTEAFF. Written as DNA, the CDR3 is TGTGCCAGCTCACCGCAGTTTGGGACAGGGTCTAACACTGAAGCTTTCTTT.

On this clone: One junction end disagrees with the germline gene, perhaps due to a read error. The chain combines TRBV7-9 with TRBJ2-7, with 13 positions matching TRBD2. This CDR3 is 14 amino acids long. Germline lookup yields CDR1 SEHNR and CDR2 FQNEAQ (reference sequence). CDR3: CSSSSGTSGTIGYF. The CDR3 nucleotides are TGTTCCAGCAGCTCCGGGACTAGCGGGACTATTGGGTACTTC. Using reference TRBV7-9 and TRBJ2-7 for the parts outside the CDR3, the full variable domain is DTGVSQNPRHKITKRGQNVTFRCDPISEHNRLYWYRQTLGQGPEFLTYFQNEAQLEKSRLLSDRFSAERPKGSFSTLEIQRTEQGDSAMYLCSSSSGTSGTIGYFGPGTRLTVT.

This rearrangement joins TRBV11-2 to TRBJ2-7, with 8 bases lining up with TRBD1. There are 15 residues in the CDR3. Germline-derived CDR1 and CDR2 are SGHAT and FQNNGV. With V trimmed by 4 bases and J by 1 base, 6 bases remained unmatched. The CDR3 is CASSSPGTGSYEQYF. As DNA, the CDR3 is TGTGCCAGCAGCTCCCCCGGGACAGGTTCCTACGAGCAGTACTTC.